The rows below give T cell receptor beta chains drawn from one sample of a study of cytomegalovirus exposure and HLA in healthy donors. Assay: immunoSEQ multiplex PCR; the TCRdb copy retains only in-frame clones and omits some. The table shows about 150,000 clones, with roughly nine tenths occurring only once. Sequencing was performed on PBMCs. Every receptor here comes from a man aged 18 to 35 in good health and CMV-seronegative. CDR3s include the opening cysteine and the closing phenylalanine or tryptophan. A clone size is listed for some rows: how often the clone was seen (once, few, many), or a class if it is expanded.

size	length	V	J	CDR3
NA	14	TRBV19	TRBJ1-1	CASSMHRGGTEAFF
once	14	TRBV11-2	TRBJ1-4	CASSLGLQSEKLFF
NA	16	TRBV10-1	TRBJ2-1	CASSEMGRGSYNEQFF
NA	16	TRBV6-5	TRBJ2-5	CASSYSLAGGGETQYF
NA	16	TRBV15	TRBJ1-1	CATSRIPTGGFVEAFF
NA	13	TRBV10-2	TRBJ1-5	CASSDNRPQPQHF
NA	14	TRBV7-7	TRBJ2-2	CASSLAHEGGELFF
NA	13	TRBV30	TRBJ1-5	CAWRGGGNQPQHF
NA	15	TRBV5-4	TRBJ2-7	CASSPYLAGKNEQYF
NA	13	TRBV2	TRBJ1-2	CASNLRTGGGYTF
NA	15	TRBV7-2	TRBJ2-1	CASLRGTGTYNEQFF
NA	16	TRBV9	TRBJ2-1	CASSVGWAGGSGEQFF
NA	16	TRBV5-1	TRBJ2-7	CASSLGLAASSYEQYF